Presented here are 5 T cell receptor beta chains from one specimen sequenced in a study of cytomegalovirus exposure and HLA in healthy donors. The PCR made use of 60 Vbeta and 13 Jbeta primers. TCRdb's copy holds only in-frame clones and misses some; the assay was immunoSEQ multiplex PCR. The repertoire holds some 97,000 clones, with roughly four fifths as singletons. The sequenced sample consisted of PBMCs. All receptors come from a male donor in good health and CMV-seropositive.

This clone appeared a few times. V gene TRBV7-7 combines with J gene TRBJ2-1; TRBD1 matches at 9 bases. The CDR3 has 15 amino acids. V shed 4 bases and J 4 bases; nucleotides not matched to a gene: 5. The V gene's germline CDR1 is SSHAT and CDR2 FNYEAQ (reference sequence). The CDR3 is CASSSGQGLYNEQFF. The CDR3 DNA sequence: TGTGCCAGCAGCTCGGGACAGGGCCTATACAATGAGCAGTTCTTC.

The chain is built from TRBV2 and TRBJ1-5; 7 nucleotides match TRBD1. The germline CDR1 and CDR2 sequences are SNHLY and FYNNEI. Trimming took 10 bases from V and 0 from J; bases not matched to a gene: 15. This CDR3 has 17 residues. The CDR3 coding sequence is TGTGCCACTCACGCGAGGGGGCTACTTTATAGCAATCAGCCCCAGCATTTT. As protein: CATHARGLLYSNQPQHF. Full variable domain (outside the CDR3, taken from reference TRBV2 and TRBJ1-5): EPEVTQTPSHQVTQMGQEVILRCVPISNHLYFYWYRQILGQKVEFLVSFYNNEISEKSEIFDDQFSVERPDGSNFTLKIRSTKLEDSAMYFCATHARGLLYSNQPQHFGDGTRLSIL.

Notes on this clone: The final CDR3 position lacks the conserved phenylalanine or tryptophan, pointing to a likely read error. Because the CDR3's place on the DNA is in doubt, the DNA is left out and the CDR3 is given as listed by TCRdb. The CDR3 sequence: CASSYTGCPTWD. The V call is TRBV6-5, the J call TRBJ2-4; TRBD1, the D gene given by the table, was not confirmed from the DNA. CDR1 is MNHEY, CDR2 SVGAGI, per germline. Inclusive of both ends, the CDR3 amounts to 12 amino acids.

The chain is built from TRBV18 and TRBJ1-3; D is undetermined. Germline values: CDR1 KGHSH, CDR2 LQKENI. The CDR3 length is 16 residues. Trimming took 2 bases from V and 0 from J, leaving 11 bases between them. This chain's CDR3 is CASSPYEVISGNTIYF. The CDR3 coding sequence is TGTGCCAGCTCACCATATGAGGTCATCTCTGGAAACACCATATATTTT.

The CDR3 bases are TGTGCCAGCAGCTCTAGCTCTCAAGATCACTCCTACGAGCAGTACTTC. Translated, it gives CASSSSSQDHSYEQYF. This rearrangement joins TRBV7-2 to TRBJ2-7; TRBD2 might be the D (5 bases). Germline V gene data show CDR1 as SGHTA and CDR2 as FQGNSA. Trimming took off 4 bases at V and 0 bases at J, with 16 bases between the two ends. The CDR3 totals 16 residues. Looking up the rest from reference TRBV7-2 and TRBJ2-7 gives the full variable domain: GAGVSQSPSNKVTEKGKDVELRCDPISGHTALYWYRQSLGQGLEFLIYFQGNSAPDKSGLPSDRFSAERTGGSVSTLTIQRTQQEDSAVYLCASSSSSQDHSYEQYFGPGTRLTVT.